These 24 T cell receptor beta chains originate from one sample sequenced in a study of CXCR3-negative and CXCR3-positive naive CD8 T cells. With UMI labels, 5' RACE was used to prepare the TRB cDNA libraries. TCRdb reprocessed the 5' RACE reads and keeps a single row for each CDR3 protein, giving no DNA. Here the sample table reports 75,000 or so distinct CDR3 sequences. The sample taken for sequencing was naive CXCR3- CD8+ T cells from blood. Subset described: CD45RO-CCR7+CD27+CD95- naive CD8+ T cells lacking CXCR3 (TNR3-). The receptors derive from a human donor in good health. Some clones in this sample may be carry-over from other donors' samples.

The chain uses TRBV4-3 and TRBJ1-2; TCRdb calls TRBD1, which cannot be checked without DNA. The length of the CDR3 is 16 residues. The germline CDR1 and CDR2 sequences are LGHNA and YSLEER. The CDR3 loop reads CASSQVPLDRIYGYTF.

The genes are TRBV10-3 and TRBJ2-3; TCRdb picks TRBD2, but there is no DNA to check that call. The CDR3 spans 18 residues. Germline V gene lookup returns CDR1 ENHRY and CDR2 SYGVKD. The CDR3 loop reads CAISARLAGFLNTDTQYF.

The chain employs TRBV7-9 and TRBJ2-7; TCRdb's D gene call, TRBD1, goes unchecked for lack of DNA. Germline V gene sequence: CDR1 SEHNR, CDR2 FQNEAQ (reference sequence). This CDR3 spans 16 amino acids. The CDR3 sequence is CASSSTDRGSSYEQYF.

J is TRBJ1-5 and V is TRBV20-1. The CDR3 consists of 15 residues. The V gene's germline CDR1 is DFQATT and CDR2 SNEGSKA (reference sequence). CDR3 amino acids: CSARDYKGGYQPQHF.

Here the CDR3 reads CASSVTSEANQPQHF. This chain joins TRBV7-6 and TRBJ1-5. The CDR3 totals 15 residues. Germline-derived CDR1 and CDR2 are SGHVS and FNYEAQ.

The genes are TRBV7-2 and TRBJ2-5. CDR3 size: 14 residues. Germline V gene data show CDR1 as SGHTA and CDR2 as FQGNSA. Here the CDR3 reads CASSLVKGSETQYF.

The chain carries TRBV15 and TRBJ2-1; TCRdb's D call of TRBD1 is untestable without DNA. The CDR3 covers 17 residues. CDR1 is LNHNV, CDR2 YYDKDF, per germline (reference sequence). CDR3 sequence: CATSRDRGPTPYNEQFF. Filled out from reference TRBV15 and TRBJ2-1, the complete variable domain reads DAMVIQNPRYQVTQFGKPVTLSCSQTLNHNVMYWYQQKSSQAPKLLFHYYDKDFNNEADTPDNFQSRRPNTSFCFLDIRSPGLGDTAMYLCATSRDRGPTPYNEQFFGPGTRLTVL.

CDR3 sequence reads: CASSLRDPRSDGYTF. The J gene is TRBJ1-2, the V gene TRBV27. CDR1 is MNHEY and CDR2 is SMNVEV in the germline V gene (reference sequence). The CDR3 extends over 15 amino acids.

This rearrangement joins TRBV11-3 to TRBJ1-4. CDR3 length: 16 residues. Looked up from germline, CDR1 is SGHNT and CDR2 is YENEEA. CDR3 region: CASSFYHGTTNEKLFF.

The V gene is TRBV11-3, the J gene TRBJ2-2; the D call of TRBD2 rests on TCRdb alone, since no DNA is present to check it. The CDR3 extends over 17 amino acids. Germline V gives CDR1 SGHNT, CDR2 YENEEA. CDR3 sequence: CASSRPPAGGSSGELFF.

The CDR3 spells CASSATDRRQPQHF. J is TRBJ1-5 and V is TRBV6-2 or TRBV6-3; no DNA is available, so the TRBD1 call from TCRdb remains unchecked. Germline V gene lookup returns CDR1 MNHEY and CDR2 SVGEGT. This CDR3 has 14 amino acids.

This rearrangement joins TRBV4-3 to TRBJ2-7; without DNA, the TCRdb call of TRBD2 cannot be checked. The CDR3 runs to 14 residues. Looked up from germline, CDR1 is LGHNA and CDR2 is YSLEER. CDR3 region: CASSPGTLSYEQYF.

The chain links TRBV7-6 to TRBJ2-2; TCRdb's D gene call, TRBD1, goes unchecked for lack of DNA. The CDR3 consists of 13 residues. The germline V gene encodes CDR1 SGHVS and CDR2 FNYEAQ. This CDR3 is CASSFGGTGELFF.

The rearrangement joins TRBV7-6 to TRBJ2-7; the D call of TRBD1 rests on TCRdb alone, since no DNA is present to check it. CDR3 length: 15 amino acids. The germline V gene has CDR1 SGHVS and CDR2 FNYEAQ. The CDR3 protein is CASRPTGGEFYEQYF.

The rearrangement joins TRBV6-6 to TRBJ1-6; TCRdb gives TRBD1 as the D gene, but with no DNA this cannot be confirmed. Germline CDR1 is MNHNY and CDR2 is SVGAGI (reference sequence). This CDR3 has 16 amino acids. The CDR3 region is CASSYSRGQSYSPLHF.

The chain recombines TRBV29-1 with TRBJ1-2; TCRdb gives TRBD1 as the D gene, but with no DNA this cannot be confirmed. Germline assignment: CDR1 SQVTM and CDR2 ANQGSEA. The CDR3 extends over 13 amino acids. CDR3 residues: CSAEAGGEYGYTF.

The CDR3 region is CSVVMDGTYGYTF. V gene TRBV29-1 combines with J gene TRBJ1-2; TCRdb proposes TRBD1, but this gene call is untestable without DNA. The CDR3 has 13 amino acids. Germline CDR1 and CDR2: SQVTM and ANQGSEA. Supplemented by reference TRBV29-1 and TRBJ1-2, the full variable domain reads SAVISQKPSRDICQRGTSLTIQCQVDSQVTMMFWYRQQPGQSLTLIATANQGSEATYESGFVIDKFPISRPNLTFSTLTVSNMSPEDSSIYLCSVVMDGTYGYTFGSGTRLTVV.

The chain employs TRBV30 and TRBJ2-2; as DNA is missing, the TRBD2 call by TCRdb cannot be tested. Germline V gene sequence: CDR1 GTSNPN, CDR2 SVGIG (reference sequence). CDR3 length: 16 amino acids. CDR3 loop: CAWTDLAGMGTGELFF.

The V and J genes are TRBV3-1 and TRBJ2-3; TCRdb's D call, TRBD2, is unchecked because there is no DNA. Germline CDR1 reads LGHDT; CDR2 reads YNNKEL (reference sequence). CDR3 length: 16 residues. The CDR3 is CASSRPLAGDTDTQYF.

The rearrangement links TRBV11-2 to TRBJ2-1. CDR1 and CDR2 from the germline V gene are SGHAT and FQNNGV. The CDR3 runs to 14 residues. CDR3 region: CASSLGGGADEQFF.

The rearrangement links TRBV11-2 to TRBJ2-7. Germline V gene sequence: CDR1 SGHAT, CDR2 FQNNGV. There are 11 residues in the CDR3. Here the CDR3 reads CASSLEDEQYF.

The chain combines TRBV29-1 with TRBJ1-2. CDR3 length equals 11 residues. Germline values: CDR1 SQVTM, CDR2 ANQGSEA. CDR3 amino acids: CSVLLVYGYTF.

CDR3 sequence: CASSPTTGGGTQYF. This chain uses TRBV27 with TRBJ2-5; the TCRdb call, TRBD1, lacks DNA for checking. This CDR3 contains 14 residues. The V gene's germline CDR1 is MNHEY and CDR2 SMNVEV (reference sequence).

This chain links TRBV28 with TRBJ2-7; TCRdb gives TRBD2 as the D gene, but with no DNA this cannot be confirmed. CDR1 and CDR2 (germline): MDHEN, SYDVKM. The CDR3 runs 14 residues. CDR3: CASSMQGGSYEQYF.